The clone carrying this TCR beta chain was detected a few times. Antigen: not known. The entry originates in a study of T cells after yellow fever vaccination. TCRdb redid the calling of the 5' RACE reads with MiXCR, one entry per CDR3 protein. Among 150,000 or so distinct CDR3 sequences, around 9% were seen once, and the ten largest hold about a third. This CDR3 is built from 19 residues. In germline, CDR1 is MGHRA, CDR2 YSYEKL. The V gene end was trimmed by 0 bases and the J gene end by 4 bases; junction bases not matched to a gene: 10. Whole-study results and caveats: Researchers report a weaker secondary response that nonetheless peaked faster, day 5 versus 15.

This clonotype originated in a young man who received the YFV17D yellow fever vaccine. This material consisted of CD8+ T cells sorted from PBMCs, taken 45 days after the yellow fever booster vaccination. This chain links TRBV4-1 with TRBJ2-6; 9 bases are a match to TRBD1. The CDR3 DNA is TGCGCCAGCAGCCAAGATTATTGGGACAGGGAAAAAGGGGCCAACGTCCTGACTTTC. It translates to CASSQDYWDREKGANVLTF.